One TCR beta chain is described in this entry. The data stem from a study of blood T cell repertoires in COVID-19. In the original processing: Amplification from reference gene primers served as the basis for estimated nucleated cell counts. The protocol was immunoSEQ multiplex PCR, while the TCRdb copy is restricted to in-frame clones and leaves out a portion. That table supplies the V and J calls and clone size; D and trimming were determined from the DNA. The sample includes hundreds of thousands of clones, around 85% of them seen just once. Enrolled through a virtual design, the participants were between about 18 and 100 years of age and came from around 25 US areas. From germline, CDR1 is GTSNPN and CDR2 SVGIG (reference sequence). CDR3 length: 12 amino acids.

The material sequenced was PBMCs or T cells enriched from blood (not recorded which). The chain joins TRBV30 to TRBJ1-1; a possible D gene is TRBD1 (5 bases). This TCR was recovered from a woman aged 60 to 75 who had recovered from COVID-19. In DNA form, the CDR3 reads TGTTTAGGGTCTGGACAGAACACTGAAGCTTTCTTT. It codes for CLGSGQNTEAFF. The full variable domain, with the rest looked up from reference TRBV30 and TRBJ1-1, is SQTIHQWPATLVQPVGSPLSLECTVEGTSNPNLYWYRQAAGRGLQLLFYSVGIGQISSEVPQNLSASRPQDRQFILSSKKLLLSDSGFYLCLGSGQNTEAFFGQGTRLTVV.